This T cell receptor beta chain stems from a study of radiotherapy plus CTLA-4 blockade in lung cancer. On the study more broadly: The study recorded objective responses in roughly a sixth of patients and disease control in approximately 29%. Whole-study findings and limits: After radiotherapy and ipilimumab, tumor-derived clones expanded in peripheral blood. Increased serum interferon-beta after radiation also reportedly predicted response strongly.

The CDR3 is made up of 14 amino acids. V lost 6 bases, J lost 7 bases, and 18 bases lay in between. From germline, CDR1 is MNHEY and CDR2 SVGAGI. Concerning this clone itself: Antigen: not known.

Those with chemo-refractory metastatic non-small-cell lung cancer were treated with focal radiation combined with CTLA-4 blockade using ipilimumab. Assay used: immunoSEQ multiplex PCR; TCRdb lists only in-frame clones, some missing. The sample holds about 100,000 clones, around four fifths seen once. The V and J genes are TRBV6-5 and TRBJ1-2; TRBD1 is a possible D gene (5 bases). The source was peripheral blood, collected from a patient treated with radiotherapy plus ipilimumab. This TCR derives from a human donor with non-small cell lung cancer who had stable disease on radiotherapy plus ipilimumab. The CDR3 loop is CASSDGGIAGGYTF. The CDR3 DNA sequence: TGTGCCAGCAGCGACGGGGGGATCGCGGGTGGCTACACCTTC.